The text below deals with one TCR beta chain. The junction does not match germline at one end; this may be a read error. Method: immunoSEQ multiplex PCR; TCRdb's copy keeps in-frame clones and lacks some. Found here are about 110,000 clones, more than 85% of them singletons; the top ten hold less than 4.5%. The data derive from a study of T cell changes during pregnancy in multiple sclerosis. CDR1 is SSHAT and CDR2 is FNYEAQ in the germline V gene (reference sequence). The CDR3 contains 14 residues. This chain joins TRBV7-7 and TRBJ2-1; TRBD2 might be the D (6 bases). The source is a female donor with multiple sclerosis, enrolled in a pregnancy study. This specimen consisted of peripheral blood, obtained after pregnancy. CDR3 DNA: TGTGCTAGCAGCTTAGCGGCTGGGCACAATGAGCAGTTCTTC. Translation gives CASSLAAGHNEQFF. Variable domain in full (rest from reference TRBV7-7 and TRBJ2-1): GAGVSQSPRYKVTKRGQDVTLRCDPISSHATLYWYQQALGQGPEFLTYFNYEAQPDKSGLPSDRFSAERPEGSISTLTIQRTEQRDSAMYRCASSLAAGHNEQFFGPGTRLTVL.